The T cell receptor (beta chain) under discussion was sequenced for a study of CD8+ T cells in alopecia areata. Germline CDR1 is GTSNPN and CDR2 is SVGIG (reference sequence). V shed 4 bases and J shed 4 bases, with 5 bases lying between them. The CDR3 length is 11 residues. RNA was extracted and reverse transcribed into cDNA as the sequencing template. Libraries were prepared by immunoSEQ multiplex PCR; TCRdb keeps only in-frame clonotypes and omits some of them. The sample yields 110,000 to 150,000 clones, about half seen once. This TCR derives from a human donor with alopecia areata. Source: CD4+ T cells sorted from blood, taken at week 0. The chain couples TRBV30 to TRBJ2-1; D remains ambiguous. DNA for the CDR3: TGTGCCTGGACACATTACAATGAGCAGTTCTTC. Residues: CAWTHYNEQFF. Full variable domain (missing parts from reference TRBV30 and TRBJ2-1): SQTIHQWPATLVQPVGSPLSLECTVEGTSNPNLYWYRQAAGRGLQLLFYSVGIGQISSEVPQNLSASRPQDRQFILSSKKLLLSDSGFYLCAWTHYNEQFFGPGTRLTVL.